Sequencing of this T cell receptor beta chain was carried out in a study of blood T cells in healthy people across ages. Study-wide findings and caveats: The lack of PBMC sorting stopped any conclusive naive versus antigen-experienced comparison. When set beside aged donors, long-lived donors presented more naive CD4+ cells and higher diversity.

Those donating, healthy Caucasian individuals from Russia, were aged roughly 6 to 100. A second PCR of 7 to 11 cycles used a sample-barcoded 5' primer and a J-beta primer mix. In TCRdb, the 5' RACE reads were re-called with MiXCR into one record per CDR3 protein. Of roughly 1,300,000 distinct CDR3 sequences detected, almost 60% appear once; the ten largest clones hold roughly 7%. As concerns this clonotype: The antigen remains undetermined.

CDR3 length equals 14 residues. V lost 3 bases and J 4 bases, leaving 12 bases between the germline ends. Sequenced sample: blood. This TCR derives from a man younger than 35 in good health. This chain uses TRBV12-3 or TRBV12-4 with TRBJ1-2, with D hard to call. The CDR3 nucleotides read TGTGCCAGCAGTTTTGGCAGGCCCACCTATGGCTACACCTTC. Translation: CASSFGRPTYGYTF.